The clone carrying this T cell receptor (beta chain) was detected a few times. Assay used: immunoSEQ multiplex PCR; TCRdb lists only in-frame clones, some missing. The sample contains about 130,000 clones, 60% to 75% of which appear only once. This entry is derived from a study of blood T cell repertoires in COVID-19. Overall study: From the United States, Italy and Spain came samples of acute and convalescent COVID-19.

With V trimmed by 4 bases and J by 3 bases, 5 bases remained unmatched. The CDR3 length is 14 residues. Germline CDR1 SGDLS, CDR2 YYNGEE. The rearrangement links TRBV9 to TRBJ1-2, with TRBD1 matching 8 bases. What was sequenced was peripheral blood. The sequence derives from a woman in her 70s with acute or convalescent COVID-19. The CDR3 spells CASSRGQGDYGYTF. For the CDR3, the DNA is TGTGCCAGCAGCCGTGGACAGGGAGACTATGGCTACACCTTC.